These T cell receptor beta chains were read from a single sample in a study of cytomegalovirus exposure and HLA in healthy donors. The table came from immunoSEQ multiplex PCR; TCRdb's copy has only in-frame clones and leaves some out. Of 100,000 to 150,000 clones listed, roughly 68% were seen once; the top ten hold 4% to 4.5%. Sequencing was performed on PBMCs. Receptors originate from a woman between 45 and 65 years old in good health and CMV-seropositive. The CDR3 runs from the conserved cysteine through the conserved F or W. The order of the fields is J gene, D gene, clone size, V gene, CDR3 protein, CDR3 DNA. A D gene is named only where the DNA matches it firmly. Not all rows give a size; the values are once, few, many and, for expanded clones, a class.

j_gene: TRBJ1-6
d_gene: .
abundance: .
v_gene: TRBV4-3
CDR3aa: CASSQDQGTYNSPLHF
CDR3nt: TGCGCCAGCAGCCAAGACCAGGGTACCTATAATTCACCCCTCCACTTT

j_gene: TRBJ1-2
d_gene: TRBD1
abundance: .
v_gene: TRBV7-3
CDR3aa: CASSPAVGTGYGYTF
CDR3nt: TGTGCCAGCAGCCCCGCGGTTGGGACAGGGTATGGCTACACCTTC

j_gene: TRBJ1-5
d_gene: TRBD1
abundance: .
v_gene: TRBV10-3
CDR3aa: CAISFDRGHQPQHF
CDR3nt: TGTGCCATCAGCTTTGACAGGGGGCATCAGCCCCAGCATTTT

j_gene: TRBJ2-7
d_gene: TRBD1
abundance: once
v_gene: TRBV13
CDR3aa: CASSWRQGAYEQYF
CDR3nt: TGTGCCAGCAGCTGGAGACAGGGGGCCTACGAGCAGTACTTC

j_gene: TRBJ2-3
d_gene: .
abundance: .
v_gene: TRBV7-8
CDR3aa: CASSSPPGVADTQYF
CDR3nt: TGTGCCAGCAGCTCACCTCCAGGGGTGGCAGATACGCAGTATTTT

j_gene: TRBJ1-6
d_gene: TRBD1
abundance: .
v_gene: TRBV28
CDR3aa: CASSFWTGRGDSPLHF
CDR3nt: TGTGCCAGCAGTTTCTGGACAGGGAGGGGGGATTCACCCCTCCACTTT

j_gene: TRBJ2-2
d_gene: .
abundance: .
v_gene: TRBV7-9
CDR3aa: CSSSNSPATFTGELFF
CDR3nt: TGTTCCAGCAGTAATTCCCCCGCAACATTTACCGGGGAGCTGTTTTTT

j_gene: TRBJ2-1
d_gene: TRBD1
abundance: .
v_gene: TRBV6-6
CDR3aa: CASRLGGTGIYNEQFF
CDR3nt: TGTGCCAGCAGACTTGGCGGGACAGGGATTTACAATGAGCAGTTCTTC

j_gene: TRBJ2-1
d_gene: .
abundance: .
v_gene: TRBV9
CDR3aa: CASSVVGGGQQFF
CDR3nt: TGTGCCAGCAGCGTAGTAGGGGGGGGACAGCAGTTCTTC

j_gene: TRBJ2-1
d_gene: TRBD1
abundance: .
v_gene: TRBV28
CDR3aa: CASTEKGTGRVLDEQFF
CDR3nt: TGTGCCAGCACTGAAAAGGGGACAGGCCGAGTTTTGGATGAGCAGTTCTTC

j_gene: TRBJ2-7
d_gene: TRBD1
abundance: few
v_gene: TRBV28
CDR3aa: CASSPPRDRGQYEQYF
CDR3nt: TGTGCCAGCAGTCCACCCCGGGACAGGGGGCAGTACGAGCAGTACTTC

j_gene: TRBJ1-4
d_gene: .
abundance: .
v_gene: TRBV7-8
CDR3aa: CASSSVTATNEKLFF
CDR3nt: TGTGCCAGCAGCTCCGTTACGGCAACTAATGAAAAACTGTTTTTT

j_gene: TRBJ1-1
d_gene: .
abundance: few
v_gene: TRBV6-6
CDR3aa: CASSYREAEAFF
CDR3nt: TGTGCCAGCAGTTATCGGGAAGCTGAAGCTTTCTTT

j_gene: TRBJ2-7
d_gene: .
abundance: once
v_gene: TRBV5-4
CDR3aa: CASSPADSYEQYF
CDR3nt: TGTGCCAGCAGCCCGGCTGACAGCTACGAGCAGTACTTC

j_gene: TRBJ2-7
d_gene: .
abundance: .
v_gene: TRBV7-9
CDR3aa: CASSSRISTYEQYF
CDR3nt: TGTGCCAGCAGCTCCAGGATATCGACCTACGAGCAGTACTTC

j_gene: TRBJ2-1
d_gene: TRBD2
abundance: .
v_gene: TRBV7-2
CDR3aa: CASSLVGGSNEQFF
CDR3nt: TGTGCCAGCAGCTTAGTCGGGGGGAGCAATGAGCAGTTCTTC

j_gene: TRBJ2-7
d_gene: .
abundance: .
v_gene: TRBV5-8
CDR3aa: CASSLGLARGYEQYF
CDR3nt: TGTGCCAGCAGCTTGGGACTCGCTAGGGGCTACGAGCAGTACTTC

j_gene: TRBJ2-1
d_gene: .
abundance: .
v_gene: TRBV5-1
CDR3aa: CASSPNPGGGNEQFF
CDR3nt: TGCGCCAGCAGTCCTAATCCAGGGGGAGGAAATGAGCAGTTCTTC

j_gene: TRBJ2-2
d_gene: .
abundance: .
v_gene: TRBV15
CDR3aa: CATSRDGGRNTGELFF
CDR3nt: TGTGCCACCAGCAGAGATGGTGGCAGAAACACCGGGGAGCTGTTTTTT

j_gene: TRBJ1-3
d_gene: .
abundance: .
v_gene: TRBV6-6
CDR3aa: CASSSQGGGNTIYF
CDR3nt: TGTGCCAGCAGTTCTCAAGGCGGTGGAAACACCATATATTTT

j_gene: TRBJ2-2
d_gene: TRBD1
abundance: .
v_gene: TRBV27
CDR3aa: CASSFGTGRTGELFF
CDR3nt: TGTGCCAGCAGTTTTGGGACAGGGAGGACCGGGGAGCTGTTTTTT

j_gene: TRBJ1-5
d_gene: .
abundance: few
v_gene: TRBV11-2
CDR3aa: CASSLMRLNSNQPQHF
CDR3nt: TGTGCCAGCAGCTTGATGCGATTAAATAGCAATCAGCCCCAGCATTTT

j_gene: TRBJ2-5
d_gene: .
abundance: once
v_gene: TRBV7-9
CDR3aa: CASTRATQEAQYF
CDR3nt: TGTGCCAGCACGAGGGCGACCCAAGAGGCCCAGTACTTC

j_gene: TRBJ2-7
d_gene: .
abundance: .
v_gene: TRBV9
CDR3aa: CASSLQTGSYEQYF
CDR3nt: TGTGCCAGCAGCTTACAGACAGGATCCTACGAGCAGTACTTC

j_gene: TRBJ2-5
d_gene: TRBD2
abundance: .
v_gene: TRBV29-1
CDR3aa: CSVGAGGLETQYF
CDR3nt: TGCAGCGTGGGGGCGGGGGGGTTAGAGACCCAGTACTTC

j_gene: TRBJ2-4
d_gene: TRBD1
abundance: few
v_gene: TRBV7-8
CDR3aa: CASSSRDRGAKNIQYF
CDR3nt: TGTGCCAGCAGCTCCCGGGACAGGGGGGCCAAAAACATTCAGTACTTC